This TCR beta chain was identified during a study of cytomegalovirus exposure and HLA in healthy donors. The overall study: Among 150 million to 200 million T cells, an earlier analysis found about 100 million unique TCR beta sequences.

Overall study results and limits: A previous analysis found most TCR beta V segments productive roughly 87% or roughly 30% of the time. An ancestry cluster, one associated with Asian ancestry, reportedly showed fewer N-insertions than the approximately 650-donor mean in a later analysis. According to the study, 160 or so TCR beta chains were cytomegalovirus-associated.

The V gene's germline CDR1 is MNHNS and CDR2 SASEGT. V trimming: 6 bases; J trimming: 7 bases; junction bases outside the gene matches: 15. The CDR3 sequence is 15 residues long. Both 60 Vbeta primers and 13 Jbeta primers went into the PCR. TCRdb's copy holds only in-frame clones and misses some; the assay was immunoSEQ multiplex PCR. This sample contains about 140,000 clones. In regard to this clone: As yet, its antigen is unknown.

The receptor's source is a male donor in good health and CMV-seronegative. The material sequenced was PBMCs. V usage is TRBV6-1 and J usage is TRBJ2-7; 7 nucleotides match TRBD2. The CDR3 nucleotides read TGTGCCAGCAGGACAGAAGGGCTAGCGGTGGGGGAGCAGTACTTC. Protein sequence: CASRTEGLAVGEQYF.